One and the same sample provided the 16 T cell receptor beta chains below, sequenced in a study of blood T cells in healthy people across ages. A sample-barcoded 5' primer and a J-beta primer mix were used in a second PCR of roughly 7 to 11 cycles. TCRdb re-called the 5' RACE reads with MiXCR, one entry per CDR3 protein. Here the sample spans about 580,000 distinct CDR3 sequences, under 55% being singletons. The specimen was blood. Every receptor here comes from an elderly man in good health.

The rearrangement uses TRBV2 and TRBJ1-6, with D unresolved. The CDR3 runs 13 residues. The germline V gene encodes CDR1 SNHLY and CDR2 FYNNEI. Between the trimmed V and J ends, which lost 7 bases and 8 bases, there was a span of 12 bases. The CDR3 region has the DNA TGTGCCAGCACTACAGAAGAATATTCACCCCTCCACTTT. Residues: CASTTEEYSPLHF. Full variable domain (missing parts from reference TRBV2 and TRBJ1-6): EPEVTQTPSHQVTQMGQEVILRCVPISNHLYFYWYRQILGQKVEFLVSFYNNEISEKSEIFDDQFSVERPDGSNFTLKIRSTKLEDSAMYFCASTTEEYSPLHFGNGTRLTVT.

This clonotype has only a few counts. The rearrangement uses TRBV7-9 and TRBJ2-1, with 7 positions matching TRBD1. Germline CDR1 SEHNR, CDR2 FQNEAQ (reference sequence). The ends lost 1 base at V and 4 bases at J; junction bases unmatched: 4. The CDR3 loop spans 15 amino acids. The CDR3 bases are TGTGCCAGCAGCTTAGAGGGACAGCGGTACAATGAGCAGTTCTTC. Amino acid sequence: CASSLEGQRYNEQFF.

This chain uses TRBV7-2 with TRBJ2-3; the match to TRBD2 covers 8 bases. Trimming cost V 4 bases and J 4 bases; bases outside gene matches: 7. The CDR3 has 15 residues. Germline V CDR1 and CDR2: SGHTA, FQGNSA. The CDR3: CASSWSGSSADTQYF. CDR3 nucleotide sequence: TGTGCCAGCAGCTGGAGCGGGAGTTCGGCAGATACGCAGTATTTT.

The CDR3, as DNA: TGTGCCAGCAGCTTAAATAGTCCTAGCACAGATACGCAGTATTTT. Its translation: CASSLNSPSTDTQYF. The chain is built from TRBV7-9 and TRBJ2-3; D gene ambiguous. Per germline, CDR1 SEHNR and CDR2 FQNEAQ (reference sequence). V dropped 2 bases and J dropped 0 bases, with 9 bases sitting between them. CDR3 length: 15 residues.

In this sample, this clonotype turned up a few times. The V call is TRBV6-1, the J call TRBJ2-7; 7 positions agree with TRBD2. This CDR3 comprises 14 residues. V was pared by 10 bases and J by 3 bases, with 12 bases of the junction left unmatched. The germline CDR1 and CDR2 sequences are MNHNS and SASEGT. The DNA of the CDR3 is TGTGCCACGAAAAGCCGGGGGGACCTCTACGAGCAGTACTTC. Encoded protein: CATKSRGDLYEQYF.

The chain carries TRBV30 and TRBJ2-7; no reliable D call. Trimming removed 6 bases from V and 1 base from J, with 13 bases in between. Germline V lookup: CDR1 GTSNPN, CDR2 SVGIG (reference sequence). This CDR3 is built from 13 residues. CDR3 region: CACSDLGSYEQYF. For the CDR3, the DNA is TGTGCCTGTTCGGACCTAGGGTCCTACGAGCAGTACTTC.

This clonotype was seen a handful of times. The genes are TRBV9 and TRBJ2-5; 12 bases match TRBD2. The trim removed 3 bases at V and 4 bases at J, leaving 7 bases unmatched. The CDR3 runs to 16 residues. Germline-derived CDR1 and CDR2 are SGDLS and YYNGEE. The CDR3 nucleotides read TGTGCCAGCAGCGCTAGTGGACTAGCGGGAACAGAGACCCAGTACTTC. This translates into CASSASGLAGTETQYF.

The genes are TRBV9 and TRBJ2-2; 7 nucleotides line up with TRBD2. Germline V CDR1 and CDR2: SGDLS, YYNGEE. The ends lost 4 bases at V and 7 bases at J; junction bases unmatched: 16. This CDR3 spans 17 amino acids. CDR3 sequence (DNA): TGTGCCAGCAGCTTGGGACTACCGTCCTTTGACCGCGGGGAGCTGTTTTTT. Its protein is CASSLGLPSFDRGELFF. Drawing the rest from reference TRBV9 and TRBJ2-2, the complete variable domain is DSGVTQTPKHLITATGQRVTLRCSPRSGDLSVYWYQQSLDQGLQFLIQYYNGEERAKGNILERFSAQQFPDLHSELNLSSLELGDSALYFCASSLGLPSFDRGELFFGEGSRLTVL.

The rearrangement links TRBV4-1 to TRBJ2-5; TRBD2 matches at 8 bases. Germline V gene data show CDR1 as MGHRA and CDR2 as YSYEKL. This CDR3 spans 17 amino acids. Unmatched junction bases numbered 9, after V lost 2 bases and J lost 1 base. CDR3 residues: CASSQFSPTSGQETQYF. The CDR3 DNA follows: TGCGCCAGCAGCCAATTTTCCCCAACTAGCGGCCAAGAGACCCAGTACTTC.

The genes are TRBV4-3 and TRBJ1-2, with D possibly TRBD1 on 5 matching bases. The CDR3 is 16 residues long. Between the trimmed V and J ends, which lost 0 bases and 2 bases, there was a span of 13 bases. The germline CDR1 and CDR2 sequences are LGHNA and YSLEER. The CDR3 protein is CASSQDRQRRNYGYTF. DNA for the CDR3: TGCGCCAGCAGCCAAGATAGACAGCGACGAAACTATGGCTACACCTTC.

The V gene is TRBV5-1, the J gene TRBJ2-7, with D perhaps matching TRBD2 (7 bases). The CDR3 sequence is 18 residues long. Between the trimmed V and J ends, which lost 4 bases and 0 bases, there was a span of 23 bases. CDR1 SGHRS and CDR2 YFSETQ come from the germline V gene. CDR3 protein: CASSPGHLAGVSSYEQYF. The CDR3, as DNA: TGCGCCAGCAGCCCGGGACATTTAGCGGGTGTTAGCTCCTACGAGCAGTACTTC.

The CDR3 protein is CASSFRGAFLAGGRTHNEQFF. Written as DNA, the CDR3 is TGTGCCAGCAGCTTTAGAGGGGCTTTCCTAGCGGGGGGTAGAACTCACAATGAGCAGTTCTTC. The chain recombines TRBV11-2 with TRBJ2-1; 11 nucleotides align to TRBD2. Germline trimming cut 3 bases from V and 5 bases from J; bases unmatched to any gene: 21. CDR1 is SGHAT and CDR2 is FQNNGV in the germline V gene. There are 21 residues in the CDR3.

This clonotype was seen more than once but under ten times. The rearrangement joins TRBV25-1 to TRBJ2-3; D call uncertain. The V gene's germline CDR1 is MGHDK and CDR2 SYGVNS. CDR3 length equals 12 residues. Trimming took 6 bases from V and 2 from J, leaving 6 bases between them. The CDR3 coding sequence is TGTGCCAGCAGCACACCCACAGATACGCAGTATTTT. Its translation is CASSTPTDTQYF.

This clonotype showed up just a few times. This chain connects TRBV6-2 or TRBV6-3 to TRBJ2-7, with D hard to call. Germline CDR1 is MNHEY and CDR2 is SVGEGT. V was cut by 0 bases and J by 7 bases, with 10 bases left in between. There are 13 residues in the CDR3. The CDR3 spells CASSYSNSREQYF. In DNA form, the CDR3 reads TGTGCCAGCAGTTACTCGAATTCGAGGGAGCAGTACTTC.

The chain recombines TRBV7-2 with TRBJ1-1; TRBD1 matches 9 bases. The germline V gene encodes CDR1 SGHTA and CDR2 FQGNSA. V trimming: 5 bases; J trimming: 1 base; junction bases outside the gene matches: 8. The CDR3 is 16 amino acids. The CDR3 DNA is TGTGCCAGCAGCCCGCCTTACAGGGGGCAGAACACTGAAGCTTTCTTT. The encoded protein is CASSPPYRGQNTEAFF.

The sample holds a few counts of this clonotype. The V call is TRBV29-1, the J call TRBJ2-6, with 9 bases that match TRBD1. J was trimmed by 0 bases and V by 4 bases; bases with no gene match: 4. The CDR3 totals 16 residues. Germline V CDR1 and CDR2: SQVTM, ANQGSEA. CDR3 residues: CSVAGQGDSGANVLTF. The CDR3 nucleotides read TGCAGCGTTGCGGGACAGGGTGACTCTGGGGCCAACGTCCTGACTTTC.